Following are 19 T cell receptor beta chains from one sample sequenced in a study of T cells in localized non-small cell lung cancer. The protocol was immunoSEQ multiplex PCR, while the TCRdb copy is restricted to in-frame clones and leaves out a portion. The sample holds about 3,100 clones, around 24% seen once. Sample: normal lung tissue next to the tumor, taken before any cancer treatment. These receptors were obtained from a man between 35 and 75 years old with stage III squamous cell lung carcinoma.

This clone was detected a few times. The chain combines TRBV11-3 with TRBJ1-2, with TRBD1 matching 8 bases. With 5 bases clipped from V and 0 bases from J, the junction kept 2 bases outside the gene matches. This CDR3 spans 14 amino acids. The V gene's germline CDR1 is SGHNT and CDR2 YENEEA. CDR3 in amino acids: CASSLGQANYGYTF. CDR3 DNA: TGTGCCAGCAGCCTGGGACAGGCTAACTATGGCTACACCTTC.

The chain has TRBV18 and TRBJ1-1; weak D call: TRBD1 (5 bases). This CDR3 is 13 amino acids long. In germline, CDR1 is KGHSH, CDR2 LQKENI. V lost 3 bases, J lost 4 bases, and 9 bases lay in between. The CDR3 spells CASSPTGLTEAFF. The CDR3 DNA follows: TGTGCCAGCTCACCGACGGGGCTCACTGAAGCTTTCTTT.

The chain uses TRBV11-3 and TRBJ2-7; 11 nucleotides align to TRBD1. V dropped 5 bases and J dropped 5; count of bases not matched to a gene: 5. CDR3 size: 14 residues. Germline lookup yields CDR1 SGHNT and CDR2 YENEEA. In DNA form, the CDR3 reads TGTGCCAGCAGCGGCGGGACAGGGGGTAACGAGCAGTACGTC. This codes for CASSGGTGGNEQYV.

The chain carries TRBV6-8 and TRBJ2-5; TRBD2 agrees at 9 bases. The germline V gene encodes CDR1 MNHGY and CDR2 SAAAGT. CDR3 length equals 19 residues. The V gene end was trimmed by 0 bases and the J gene end by 5 bases; junction bases not matched to a gene: 16. The DNA of the CDR3 is TGTGCCAGCAGTTACTCGAGGGCAGCGGGGGGTCCCGGTGGCGAGACCCAGTACTTC. This gives the protein CASSYSRAAGGPGGETQYF.

This clone was observed a few times. V gene TRBV7-2 combines with J gene TRBJ1-3; no firm D call. From germline, CDR1 is SGHTA and CDR2 FQGNSA. This CDR3 has 17 residues. V was clipped by 5 bases and J by 0 bases, with 17 bases between them. The DNA of the CDR3 is TGTGCCAGCAGCCGCATCGGACGTCAACTCTCTGGAAACACCATATATTTT. It yields the protein CASSRIGRQLSGNTIYF. Full variable domain (missing parts from reference TRBV7-2 and TRBJ1-3): GAGVSQSPSNKVTEKGKDVELRCDPISGHTALYWYRQSLGQGLEFLIYFQGNSAPDKSGLPSDRFSAERTGGSVSTLTIQRTQQEDSAVYLCASSRIGRQLSGNTIYFGEGSWLTVV.

CDR3 bases: TGTGCCAGCAGCCAAGGGACACAGGGCTGGAAACTGTTTTTT. This codes for CASSQGTQGWKLFF. This chain joins TRBV14 and TRBJ1-4, with a possible D match to TRBD1 (6 bases). The CDR3 has 14 residues. CDR1 is SGHDN, CDR2 FVKESK, per germline. Trimming removed 1 base at V and 11 bases at J, with 14 bases between.

The chain links TRBV14 to TRBJ2-7, with D maybe TRBD1 (6 bases). The CDR3 is made up of 13 amino acids. Per the germline V gene, CDR1 is SGHDN and CDR2 is FVKESK. V was clipped by 3 bases and J by 4 bases, with 10 bases between them. CDR3 in amino acids: CASSQATGYEQYV. The CDR3 DNA reads TGTGCCAGCAGCCAGGCGACAGGATACGAGCAGTACGTC.

The chain recombines TRBV6-8 with TRBJ1-5; D ambiguous. CDR1 is MNHGY and CDR2 is SAAAGT in the germline V gene. The CDR3 totals 13 residues. Trimming left V 6 bases short and J 7 bases short, with 13 bases between. The CDR3 sequence: CASRPTSIQPQHF. CDR3 nucleotides: TGTGCCAGCAGGCCCACATCGATACAGCCCCAGCATTTT.

This clone has a handful of counts. The chain couples TRBV6-8 to TRBJ1-6; 10 bases are shared with TRBD1. The V and J ends lost 2 bases and 8 bases, in that order; junction bases with no gene match: 6. This CDR3 region has 16 residues. Germline CDR1 reads MNHGY; CDR2 reads SAAAGT. CDR3 in amino acids: CASSYAGTGAYSPLHF. As DNA, the CDR3 is TGTGCCAGCAGTTACGCCGGGACAGGGGCATATTCACCCCTCCACTTT.

The CDR3 here is CASSLSGPSYNSPLHF. The CDR3 DNA is TGTGCCAGCAGTTTATCGGGGCCCTCCTATAATTCACCCCTCCACTTT. This rearrangement joins TRBV28 to TRBJ1-6, with D possibly TRBD1 on 5 matching bases. CDR1 is MDHEN and CDR2 is SYDVKM in the germline V gene. CDR3 length: 16 residues. V lost 1 base, J lost 0 bases, and 7 bases lay in between. The full variable domain, its missing parts supplied by reference TRBV28 and TRBJ1-6, is DVKVTQSSRYLVKRTGEKVFLECVQDMDHENMFWYRQDPGLGLRLIYFSYDVKMKEKGDIPEGYSVSREKKERFSLILESASTNQTSMYLCASSLSGPSYNSPLHFGNGTRLTVT.

This clone has more than one count but fewer than ten. The rearrangement links TRBV11-3 to TRBJ2-3; possible D gene TRBD2, 5 bases. The germline V and J ends were trimmed by 3 bases and 3 bases, with 13 bases remaining between them. This CDR3 spans 15 amino acids. Looked up from germline, CDR1 is SGHNT and CDR2 is YENEEA. This CDR3 is CASSFLVSATDTQYF. In DNA, the CDR3 is TGTGCCAGCAGCTTCTTAGTTAGCGCTACAGATACGCAGTATTTT.

The gene calls are TRBV18 and TRBJ1-1; D may be TRBD1 (6 bases). Deletions cut 3 bases from V and 0 bases from J, with 14 bases between. The CDR3 is 16 amino acids. CDR1 and CDR2 (germline): KGHSH, LQKENI. The CDR3 loop is CASSPGTPDLNTEAFF. The CDR3 region has the DNA TGTGCCAGCTCACCCGGGACACCTGATTTGAACACTGAAGCTTTCTTT.

The chain has TRBV7-2 and TRBJ2-3; TRBD1 aligns across 7 bases. The V gene end was trimmed by 5 bases and the J gene end by 4 bases; junction bases not matched to a gene: 3. CDR1 is SGHTA and CDR2 is FQGNSA in the germline V gene. The CDR3 spans 13 residues. CDR3 region: CASSLDRADTQYF. CDR3 coding DNA: TGTGCCAGCAGCCTCGACAGGGCAGATACGCAGTATTTT.

This clone occurred a few times. The chain is built from TRBV6-8 and TRBJ1-1; tentative D call: TRBD1 (6 bases). The CDR3 is 17 residues long. V was trimmed by 6 bases and J by 1 base, leaving 21 bases between them. The germline gives CDR1 MNHGY, CDR2 SAAAGT. CDR3 sequence reads: CASRYRQEPWANTEAFF. As DNA, the CDR3 is TGTGCCAGCAGATACCGACAGGAACCATGGGCGAACACTGAAGCTTTCTTT.

The rearrangement links TRBV29-1 to TRBJ2-7; D perhaps matches TRBD2 (5 bases). Germline CDR1 is SQVTM and CDR2 is ANQGSEA. V lost 5 bases, J lost 2 bases, and 10 bases lay in between. The CDR3 is 12 amino acids. Here the CDR3 reads CSVILEAYEQYF. CDR3 bases: TGCAGCGTTATACTAGAGGCCTACGAGCAGTACTTC.

The J gene is TRBJ1-2, the V gene TRBV7-1; tentative D call: TRBD1 (5 bases). TRBV7-1 is an ORF, and what it does is uncertain. Trimming cost V 3 bases and J 3 bases, with 8 bases left between them. CDR3 length: 13 amino acids. CDR3 region: CASSSRGDYGYTF. CDR3 DNA: TGTGCCAGCAGCTCCCGGGGGGACTATGGCTACACCTTC.

The chain carries TRBV5-1 and TRBJ2-2, with D possibly being TRBD2 (5 bases). The V gene's germline CDR1 is SGHRS and CDR2 YFSETQ. The CDR3 consists of 15 residues. The ends were cut back, 2 bases at V and 5 bases at J, with 13 bases in the middle. The CDR3 bases are TGCGCCAGCAGCTTAGACACCCGAGGGACCGGGGAGCTGTTTTTT. Translated: CASSLDTRGTGELFF.

This clone showed up just a few times. The chain is built from TRBV5-1 and TRBJ2-3; TRBD2 is a possible D gene (6 bases). The CDR3 sequence is 15 residues long. Deletions cut 5 bases from V and 0 bases from J, with 13 bases between. CDR1 is SGHRS, CDR2 YFSETQ, per germline. This CDR3 reads CASRSAGTSTDTQYF. DNA for the CDR3: TGCGCCAGCAGGTCGGCGGGGACTAGCACAGATACGCAGTATTTT.

This clone is medium-sized in the sample. The rearrangement uses TRBV23-1 and TRBJ1-2; D ambiguous. TRBV23-1 is known as an ORF, though its function is uncertain. CDR3 size: 16 residues. V lost 0 bases, J lost 2 bases, and 13 bases lay in between. In DNA form, the CDR3 reads TGCGCCAGCAGTCAATCATCGACAACCGGAAACTATGGCTACACCTTC. Translating gives CASSQSSTTGNYGYTF.